The rows below give T cell receptor beta chains drawn from one sample of a study of blood T cell repertoires in COVID-19. TCRdb's table, derived via immunoSEQ multiplex PCR, lists solely in-frame clones and lacks some. The sample records about 270,000 clones, about 89% being singletons. The sequencing input was peripheral blood. The origin of the receptors is a man aged 45-65 years with acute or convalescent COVID-19. The CDR3 runs from the conserved cysteine through the conserved F or W. The order of the fields is V gene, J gene, clone size, CDR3 protein. A clone size is listed for some rows: how often the clone was seen (once, few, many), or a class if it is expanded.

>TRBV5-5|TRBJ1-3|NA
CASSSPGQVYTIYF
>TRBV19|TRBJ1-5|NA
CASSISPDRGNQPQHF
>TRBV4-2|TRBJ1-3|NA
CASSPHRGGGNTIYF
>TRBV29-1|TRBJ2-3|NA
CSVEPSEGGTDTQYF
>TRBV5-1|TRBJ2-3|NA
CASSRSAEGDTQYF
>TRBV7-6|TRBJ2-7|NA
CASSAGQGETYEQYF
>TRBV5-6|TRBJ1-2|NA
CASSFGTADNYGYTF
>TRBV5-1|TRBJ2-7|NA
CASSSGGYEQYF
>TRBV2|TRBJ1-5|NA
CASGLWTGINQPQHF
>TRBV19|TRBJ2-3|NA
CASSNGGMNTQYF
>TRBV19|TRBJ1-5|NA
CASSMYEGSNQPQHF
>TRBV19|TRBJ1-5|NA
CASSKGPRGGQPQHF
>TRBV3-1/TRBV3-2|TRBJ2-7|NA
CASSPQRGGIYEQYF
>TRBV6-5|TRBJ1-1|NA
CASSGTGGTEAFF
>TRBV3-1/TRBV3-2|TRBJ2-7|NA
CASSAGEREQYF
>TRBV5-4|TRBJ1-1|NA
CASSPDTQNTEAFF
>TRBV7-9|TRBJ1-4|NA
CASSSQGVGGEKLFF
>TRBV2|TRBJ1-6|NA
CASSTQGNMNSPLHF
>TRBV18|TRBJ1-5|NA
CASSPGQGGQPQHF
>TRBV5-1|TRBJ1-5|NA
CASSLGQGGSNQPQHF
>TRBV16|TRBJ1-5|NA
CASSQLFGVGNQPQHF
>TRBV5-1|TRBJ2-3|NA
CASSSQGLTDTQYF
>TRBV2|TRBJ1-5|NA
CASSDFEGKPQHF
>TRBV5-6|TRBJ1-4|NA
CASSLDRVTEKLFF
>TRBV18|TRBJ1-5|NA
CASGGGGQPQHF
>TRBV2|TRBJ1-1|NA
CASSRDRGTEAFF
>TRBV5-1|TRBJ1-1|NA
CASSLTESLNTEAFF
>TRBV4-1|TRBJ2-6|NA
CASSPYWGDGANVLTF
>TRBV18|TRBJ2-1|NA
CASARGSGGNNEQFF
>TRBV19|TRBJ1-5|NA
CASSILRQPQHF
>TRBV6-4|TRBJ1-2|NA
CASSGGRGYGYTF
>TRBV6-5|TRBJ2-1|NA
CASSSVFRGLNEQFF
>TRBV7-9|TRBJ2-1|NA
CASSLVRGGLYNEQFF
>TRBV10-3|TRBJ1-1|NA
CAMSLDRATEAFF
>TRBV19|TRBJ2-5|NA
CASSPTGRGETQYF
>TRBV11-2|TRBJ1-5|NA
CASSFNQGNNQPQHF
>TRBV15|TRBJ2-7|NA
CATSRAPLAGQAYEQYF
>TRBV11-2|TRBJ2-5|NA
CASSHQLSGEDQETQYF
>TRBV19|TRBJ1-2|NA
CASSILQGGHGYTF
>TRBV14|TRBJ2-5|NA
CASSQGGRGTQYF
>TRBV5-4|TRBJ1-1|NA
CASSLEGAKNTEAFF
>TRBV7-6|TRBJ2-7|NA
CASSLSRSREQYF
>TRBV6-5|TRBJ1-3|NA
CASSTGSWGNTIYF
>TRBV5-1|TRBJ2-7|NA
CASSLVGQSHEQYF
>TRBV5-5|TRBJ2-2|NA
CASSLAPSRGNTGELFF
>TRBV7-3|TRBJ2-1|NA
CASSPSSSYNEQFF
>TRBV30|TRBJ2-1|NA
CAWTAGASYNEQFF
>TRBV7-7|TRBJ1-5|NA
CASSPGPLQPQHF
>TRBV6-2/TRBV6-3|TRBJ1-4|NA
CASSKGGITGGFEKLFF
>TRBV13|TRBJ2-3|NA
CASSLLAGESTDTQYF
>TRBV11-3|TRBJ1-1|NA
CASSLGPEEKAFF
>TRBV24-1|TRBJ2-1|NA
CATAPRGALQQFF
>TRBV9|TRBJ2-1|once
CASSHGGYEQFF
>TRBV9|TRBJ2-1|NA
CASSPRLAGSYNEQFF
>TRBV4-2|TRBJ1-2|NA
CASSQDSRANYGYTF